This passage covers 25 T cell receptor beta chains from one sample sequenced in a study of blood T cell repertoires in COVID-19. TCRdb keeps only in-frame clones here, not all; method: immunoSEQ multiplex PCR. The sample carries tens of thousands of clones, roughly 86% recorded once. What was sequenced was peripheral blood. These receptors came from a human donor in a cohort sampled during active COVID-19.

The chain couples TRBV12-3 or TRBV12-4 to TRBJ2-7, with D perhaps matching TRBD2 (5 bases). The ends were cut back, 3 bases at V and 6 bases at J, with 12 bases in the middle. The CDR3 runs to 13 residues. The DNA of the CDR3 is TGTGCCAGCAGTTTGCTAGCAGGTGTCGAGCAGTACTTC. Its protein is CASSLLAGVEQYF.

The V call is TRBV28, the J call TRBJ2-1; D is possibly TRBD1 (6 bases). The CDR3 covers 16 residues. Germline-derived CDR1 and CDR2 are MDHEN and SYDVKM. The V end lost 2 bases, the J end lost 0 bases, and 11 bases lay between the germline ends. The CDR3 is CASSLPGQISYNEQFF. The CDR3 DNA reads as TGTGCCAGCAGTTTACCCGGACAGATCTCCTACAATGAGCAGTTCTTC.

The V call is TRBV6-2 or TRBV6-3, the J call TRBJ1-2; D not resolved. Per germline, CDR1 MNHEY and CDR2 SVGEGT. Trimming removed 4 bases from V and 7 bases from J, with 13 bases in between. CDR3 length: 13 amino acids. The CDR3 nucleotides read TGTGCCAGCAGTTCAATCGGGAGAGGTGGCTACACCTTC. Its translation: CASSSIGRGGYTF.

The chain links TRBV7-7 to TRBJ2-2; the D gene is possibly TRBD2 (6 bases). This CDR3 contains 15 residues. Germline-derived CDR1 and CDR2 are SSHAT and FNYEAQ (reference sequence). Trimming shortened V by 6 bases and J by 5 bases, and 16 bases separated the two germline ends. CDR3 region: CASRSGNGGTGELFF. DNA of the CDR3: TGTGCCAGCAGATCAGGGAATGGGGGGACCGGGGAGCTGTTTTTT.

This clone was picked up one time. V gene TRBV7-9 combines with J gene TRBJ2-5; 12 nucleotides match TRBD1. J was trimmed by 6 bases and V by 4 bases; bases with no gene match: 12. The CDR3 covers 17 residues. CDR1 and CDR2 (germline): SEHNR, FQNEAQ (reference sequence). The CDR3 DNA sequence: TGTGCCAGCAGCTATGGGGTGGGACAGGGGGCAGCGAAGACCCAGTACTTC. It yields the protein CASSYGVGQGAAKTQYF.

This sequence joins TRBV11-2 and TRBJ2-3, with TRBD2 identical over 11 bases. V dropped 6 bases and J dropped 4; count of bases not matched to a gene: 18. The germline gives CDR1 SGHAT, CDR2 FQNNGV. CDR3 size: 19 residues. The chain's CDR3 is CASRSSLAGGPYRADTQYF. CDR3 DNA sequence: TGTGCCAGCAGGTCGAGTTTAGCGGGAGGGCCTTATCGCGCAGATACGCAGTATTTT.

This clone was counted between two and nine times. The CDR3 sequence is CASSKGVSHEQYF. The DNA of the CDR3 is TGCGCCAGCAGCAAGGGGGTTTCTCACGAGCAGTACTTC. This chain joins TRBV5-1 and TRBJ2-7; TRBD1 is a possible D gene (6 bases). CDR3 length: 13 residues. Germline CDR1 SGHRS, CDR2 YFSETQ. V was clipped by 4 bases and J by 5 bases, with 13 bases between them.

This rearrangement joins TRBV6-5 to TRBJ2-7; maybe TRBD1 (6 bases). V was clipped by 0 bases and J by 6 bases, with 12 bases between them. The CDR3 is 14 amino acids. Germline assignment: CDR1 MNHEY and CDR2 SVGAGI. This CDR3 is CASSYSSAGVEQYF. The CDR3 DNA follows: TGTGCCAGCAGTTACTCTTCGGCAGGGGTCGAGCAGTACTTC.

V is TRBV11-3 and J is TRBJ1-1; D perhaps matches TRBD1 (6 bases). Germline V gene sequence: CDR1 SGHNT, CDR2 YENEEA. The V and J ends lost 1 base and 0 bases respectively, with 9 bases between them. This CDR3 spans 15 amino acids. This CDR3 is CASSLGGTLNTEAFF. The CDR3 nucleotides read TGTGCCAGCAGCTTAGGGGGGACATTGAACACTGAAGCTTTCTTT.

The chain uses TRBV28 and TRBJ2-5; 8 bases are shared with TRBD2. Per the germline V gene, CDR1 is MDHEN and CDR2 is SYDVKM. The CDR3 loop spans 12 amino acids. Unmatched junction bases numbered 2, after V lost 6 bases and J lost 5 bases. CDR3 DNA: TGTGCCAGCAGCTCTAGCGGGGAGACCCAGTACTTC. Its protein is CASSSSGETQYF. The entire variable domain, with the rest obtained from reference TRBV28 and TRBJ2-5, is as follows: DVKVTQSSRYLVKRTGEKVFLECVQDMDHENMFWYRQDPGLGLRLIYFSYDVKMKEKGDIPEGYSVSREKKERFSLILESASTNQTSMYLCASSSSGETQYFGPGTRLLVL.

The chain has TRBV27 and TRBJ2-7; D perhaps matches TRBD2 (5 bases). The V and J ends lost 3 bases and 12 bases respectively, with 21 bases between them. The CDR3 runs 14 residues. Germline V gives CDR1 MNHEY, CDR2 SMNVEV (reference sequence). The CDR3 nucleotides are TGTGCCAGCAGTTTTGGAGGACGGCCACGCGAATGGTACTTC. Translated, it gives CASSFGGRPREWYF.

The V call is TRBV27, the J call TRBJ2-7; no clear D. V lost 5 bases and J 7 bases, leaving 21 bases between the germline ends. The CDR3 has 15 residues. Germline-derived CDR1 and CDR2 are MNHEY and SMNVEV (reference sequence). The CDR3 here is CASSPQALTPTEQYF. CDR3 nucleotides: TGTGCCAGCAGTCCCCAAGCCTTAACTCCTACGGAGCAGTACTTC.

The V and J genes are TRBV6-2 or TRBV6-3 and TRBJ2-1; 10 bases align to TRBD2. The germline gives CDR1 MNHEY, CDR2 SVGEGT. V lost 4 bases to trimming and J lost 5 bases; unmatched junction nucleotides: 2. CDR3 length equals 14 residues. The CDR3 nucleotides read TGTGCCAGCAGTTGGACTAGCGGACACAATGAGCAGTTCTTC. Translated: CASSWTSGHNEQFF.

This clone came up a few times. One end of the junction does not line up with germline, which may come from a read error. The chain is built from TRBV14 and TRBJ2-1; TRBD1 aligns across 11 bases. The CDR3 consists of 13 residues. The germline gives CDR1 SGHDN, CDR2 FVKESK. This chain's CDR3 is CASSHLTGQGELF. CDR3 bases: TGTGCCAGCAGCCACCTCACGGGACAGGGGGAGCTCTTC. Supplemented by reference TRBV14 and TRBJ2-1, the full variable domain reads EAGVTQFPSHSVIEKGQTVTLRCDPISGHDNLYWYRRVMGKEIKFLLHFVKESKQDESGMPNNRFLAERTGGTYSTLKVQPAELEDSGVYFCASSHLTGQGELFGPGTRLTVL.

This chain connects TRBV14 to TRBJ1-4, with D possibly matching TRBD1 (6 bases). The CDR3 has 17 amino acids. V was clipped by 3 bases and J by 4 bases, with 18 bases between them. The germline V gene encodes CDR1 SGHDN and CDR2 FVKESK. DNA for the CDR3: TGTGCCAGCAGCCAGGGCAGGGGATGGGGCCTTAATGAAAAACTGTTTTTT. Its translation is CASSQGRGWGLNEKLFF.

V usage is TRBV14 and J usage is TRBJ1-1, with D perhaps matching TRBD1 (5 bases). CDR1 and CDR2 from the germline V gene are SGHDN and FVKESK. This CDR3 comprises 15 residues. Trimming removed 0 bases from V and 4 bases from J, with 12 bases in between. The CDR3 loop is CASSQDGQLITEAFF. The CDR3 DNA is TGTGCCAGCAGCCAAGACGGACAACTAATCACTGAAGCTTTCTTT.

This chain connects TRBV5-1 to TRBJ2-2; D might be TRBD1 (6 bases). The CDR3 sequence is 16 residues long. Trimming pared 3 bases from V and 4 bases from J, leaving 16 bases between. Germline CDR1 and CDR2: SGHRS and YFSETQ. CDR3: CASSSVAGVSTGELFF. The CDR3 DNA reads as TGCGCCAGCAGCTCTGTGGCAGGGGTTAGCACCGGGGAGCTGTTTTTT.

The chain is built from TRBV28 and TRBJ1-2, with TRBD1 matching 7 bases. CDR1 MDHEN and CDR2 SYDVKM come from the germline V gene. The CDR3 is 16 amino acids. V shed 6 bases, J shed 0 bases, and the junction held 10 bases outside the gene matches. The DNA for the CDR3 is TGTGCCAGCAGGGGAGTGGGGACAGACTCTAACTATGGCTACACCTTC. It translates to CASRGVGTDSNYGYTF.

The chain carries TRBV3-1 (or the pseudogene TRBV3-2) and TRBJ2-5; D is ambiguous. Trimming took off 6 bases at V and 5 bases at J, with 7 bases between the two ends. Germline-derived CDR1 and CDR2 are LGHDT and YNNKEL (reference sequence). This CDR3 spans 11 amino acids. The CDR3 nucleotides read TGTGCCAGCAGGGCCTGGGAGACCCAGTACTTC. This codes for CASRAWETQYF.

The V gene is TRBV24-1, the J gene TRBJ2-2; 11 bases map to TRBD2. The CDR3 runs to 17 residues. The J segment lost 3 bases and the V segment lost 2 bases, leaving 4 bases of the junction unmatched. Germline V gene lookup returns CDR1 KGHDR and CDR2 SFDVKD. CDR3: CATSDSLLAGDTGELFF. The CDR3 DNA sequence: TGTGCCACCAGTGATTCCTTACTAGCGGGAGACACCGGGGAGCTGTTTTTT.

CDR3 coding DNA: TGTGCCTCTTCCGAGGGAGGGCCTGTAAAGACCCAGTACTTC. Amino acids: CASSEGGPVKTQYF. The chain combines TRBV28 with TRBJ2-5, with TRBD2 identical over 7 bases. CDR1 MDHEN and CDR2 SYDVKM come from the germline V gene. J gave up 6 bases and V 11 bases, and 15 bases lay outside the gene matches. There are 14 residues in the CDR3.

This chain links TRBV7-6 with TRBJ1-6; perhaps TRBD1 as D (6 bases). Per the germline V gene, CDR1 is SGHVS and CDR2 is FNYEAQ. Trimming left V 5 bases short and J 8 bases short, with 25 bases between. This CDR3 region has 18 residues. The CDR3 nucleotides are TGTGCCAGCAGCGCGTACCGGGACACCCGCAGTTCCCATTCACCCCTCCACTTT. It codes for CASSAYRDTRSSHSPLHF. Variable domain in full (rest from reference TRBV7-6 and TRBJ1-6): GAGVSQSPRYKVTKRGQDVALRCDPISGHVSLYWYRQALGQGPEFLTYFNYEAQQDKSGLPNDRFSAERPEGSISTLTIQRTEQRDSAMYRCASSAYRDTRSSHSPLHFGNGTRLTVT.

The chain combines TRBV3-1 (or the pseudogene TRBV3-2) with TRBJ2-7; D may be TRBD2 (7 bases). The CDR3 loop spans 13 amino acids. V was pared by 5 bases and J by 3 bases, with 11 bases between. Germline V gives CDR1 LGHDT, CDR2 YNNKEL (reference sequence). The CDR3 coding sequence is TGTGCCAGCAGCGGGAGGGGGGGCTACGAGCAGTACTTC. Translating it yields CASSGRGGYEQYF.

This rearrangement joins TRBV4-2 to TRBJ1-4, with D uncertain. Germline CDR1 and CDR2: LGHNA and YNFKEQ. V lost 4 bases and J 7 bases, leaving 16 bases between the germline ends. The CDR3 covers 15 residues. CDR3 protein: CASSPDAGGGEKLFF. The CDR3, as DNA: TGTGCCAGCAGCCCTGACGCGGGAGGAGGTGAAAAACTGTTTTTT.

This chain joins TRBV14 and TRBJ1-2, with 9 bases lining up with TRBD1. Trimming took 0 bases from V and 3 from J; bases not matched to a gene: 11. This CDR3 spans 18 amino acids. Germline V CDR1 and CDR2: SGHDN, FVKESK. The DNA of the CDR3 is TGTGCCAGCAGCCAAGACCGAGGGACAGGGAAGGCCTACTATGGCTACACCTTC. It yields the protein CASSQDRGTGKAYYGYTF.